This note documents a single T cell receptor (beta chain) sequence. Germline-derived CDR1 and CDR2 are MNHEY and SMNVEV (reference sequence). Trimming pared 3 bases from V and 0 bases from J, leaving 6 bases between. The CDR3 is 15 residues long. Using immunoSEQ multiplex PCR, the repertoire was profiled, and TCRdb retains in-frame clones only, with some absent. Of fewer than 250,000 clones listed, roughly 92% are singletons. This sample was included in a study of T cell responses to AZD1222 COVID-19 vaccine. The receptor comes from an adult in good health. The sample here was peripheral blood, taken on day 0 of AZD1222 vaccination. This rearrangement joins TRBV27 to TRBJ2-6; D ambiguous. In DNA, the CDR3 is TGTGCCAGCAGTTTTATTGTCTCTGGGGCCAACGTCCTGACTTTC. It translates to CASSFIVSGANVLTF.